This T cell receptor (beta chain) stems from a study of shared clonotypes between healthy human individuals. General study findings and limits: A reduction in generation probabilities was seen for non-shared clonotypes relative to those shared by all four donors. Sorted-subset sequencing was shown by rarefaction to be incomplete despite large depth.

The deep-level immunoSEQ assay was used. The protocol was immunoSEQ multiplex PCR, while the TCRdb copy is restricted to in-frame clones and leaves out a portion. The data hold 1.6 million or so clones, with roughly 96% observed a single time. Details on this clone: Antigen unknown.

CDR3 length equals 17 residues. Germline lookup yields CDR1 MNHEY and CDR2 SMNVEV (reference sequence). V was pared by 0 bases and J by 1 base, with 3 bases of the junction left unmatched. The specimen was naive CD4+ T cells sorted from blood. Sample subset: CD45RA+ positively selected. The sequence derives from a man aged 30 to 39 in good health. The V and J genes are TRBV27 and TRBJ2-7; 13 bases are a match to TRBD2. Written as DNA, the CDR3 is TGTGCCAGCAGTTTATCGAGGGGACTAGCGGGATCCTACGAGCAGTACTTC. Its protein is CASSLSRGLAGSYEQYF.